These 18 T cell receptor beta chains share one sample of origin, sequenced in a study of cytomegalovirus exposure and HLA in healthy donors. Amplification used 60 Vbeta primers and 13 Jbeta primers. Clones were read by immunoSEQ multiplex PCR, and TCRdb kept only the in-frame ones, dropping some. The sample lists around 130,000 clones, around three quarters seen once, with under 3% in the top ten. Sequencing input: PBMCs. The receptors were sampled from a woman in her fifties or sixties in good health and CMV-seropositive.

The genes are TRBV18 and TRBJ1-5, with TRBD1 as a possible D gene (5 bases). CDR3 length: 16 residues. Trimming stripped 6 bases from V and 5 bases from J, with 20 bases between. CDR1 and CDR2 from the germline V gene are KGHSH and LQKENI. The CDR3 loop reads CASSLSPRVADQPQHF. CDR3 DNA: TGTGCCAGCTCCCTATCACCCAGGGTGGCGGATCAGCCCCAGCATTTT.

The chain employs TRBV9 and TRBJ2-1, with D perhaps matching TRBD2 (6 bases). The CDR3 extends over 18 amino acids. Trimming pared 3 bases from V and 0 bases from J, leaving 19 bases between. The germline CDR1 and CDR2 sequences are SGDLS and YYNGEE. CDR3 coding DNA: TGTGCCAGCAGCGACCCCTCGATTCGGGGGAGCTCCTACAATGAGCAGTTCTTC. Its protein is CASSDPSIRGSSYNEQFF. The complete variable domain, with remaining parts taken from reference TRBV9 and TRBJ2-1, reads DSGVTQTPKHLITATGQRVTLRCSPRSGDLSVYWYQQSLDQGLQFLIQYYNGEERAKGNILERFSAQQFPDLHSELNLSSLELGDSALYFCASSDPSIRGSSYNEQFFGPGTRLTVL.

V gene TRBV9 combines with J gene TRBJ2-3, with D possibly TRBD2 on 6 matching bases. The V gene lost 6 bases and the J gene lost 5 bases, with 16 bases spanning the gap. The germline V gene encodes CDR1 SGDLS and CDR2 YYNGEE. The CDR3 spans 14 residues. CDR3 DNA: TGTGCCAGCACCGTCGGGGGTTCGATAGATACGCAGTATTTT. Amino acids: CASTVGGSIDTQYF.

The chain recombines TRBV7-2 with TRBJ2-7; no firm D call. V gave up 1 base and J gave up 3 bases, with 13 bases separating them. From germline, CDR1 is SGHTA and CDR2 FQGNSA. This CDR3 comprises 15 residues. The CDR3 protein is CASSLGMGRNYEQYF. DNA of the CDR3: TGTGCCAGCAGCTTAGGGATGGGCAGGAACTACGAGCAGTACTTC.

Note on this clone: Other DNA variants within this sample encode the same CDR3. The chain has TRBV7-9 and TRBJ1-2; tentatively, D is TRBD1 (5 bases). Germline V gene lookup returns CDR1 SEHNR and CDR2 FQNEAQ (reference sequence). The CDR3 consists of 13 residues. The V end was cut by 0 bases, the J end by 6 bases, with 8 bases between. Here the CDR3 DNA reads TGTGCCAGCAGCTTAGCGGCGGGACATGGCTACACCTTC. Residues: CASSLAAGHGYTF. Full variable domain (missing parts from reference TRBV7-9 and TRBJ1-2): DTGVSQNPRHKITKRGQNVTFRCDPISEHNRLYWYRQTLGQGPEFLTYFQNEAQLEKSRLLSDRFSAERPKGSFSTLEIQRTEQGDSAMYLCASSLAAGHGYTFGSGTRLTVV.

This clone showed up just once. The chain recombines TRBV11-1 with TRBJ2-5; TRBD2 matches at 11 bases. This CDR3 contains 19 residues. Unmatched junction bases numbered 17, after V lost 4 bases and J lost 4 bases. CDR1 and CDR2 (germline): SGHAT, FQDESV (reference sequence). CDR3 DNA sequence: TGTGCCAGCAGCTCCTCCTTCGATAGCGGGGGGGAGCTTAGAGAGACCCAGTACTTC. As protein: CASSSSFDSGGELRETQYF.

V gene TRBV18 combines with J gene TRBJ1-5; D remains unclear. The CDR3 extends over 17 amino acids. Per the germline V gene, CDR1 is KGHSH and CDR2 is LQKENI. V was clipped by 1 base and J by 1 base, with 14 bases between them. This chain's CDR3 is CASSPLPAERSNQPQHF. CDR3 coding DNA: TGTGCCAGCTCACCACTACCGGCGGAAAGAAGCAATCAGCCCCAGCATTTT.

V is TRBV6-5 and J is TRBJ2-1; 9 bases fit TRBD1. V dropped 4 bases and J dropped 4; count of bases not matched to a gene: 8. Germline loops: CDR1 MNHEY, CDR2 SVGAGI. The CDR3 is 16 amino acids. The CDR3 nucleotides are TGTGCCAGCAGTTCCCTCGGACAGGGGATATACAATGAGCAGTTCTTC. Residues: CASSSLGQGIYNEQFF.

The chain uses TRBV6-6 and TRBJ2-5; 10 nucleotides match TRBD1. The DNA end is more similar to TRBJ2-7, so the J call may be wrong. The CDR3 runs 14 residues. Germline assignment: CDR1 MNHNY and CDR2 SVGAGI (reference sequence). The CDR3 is CASRSGQGSYEQYF. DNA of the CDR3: TGTGCCAGCAGGTCGGGACAGGGGTCCTACGAGCAGTACTTC.

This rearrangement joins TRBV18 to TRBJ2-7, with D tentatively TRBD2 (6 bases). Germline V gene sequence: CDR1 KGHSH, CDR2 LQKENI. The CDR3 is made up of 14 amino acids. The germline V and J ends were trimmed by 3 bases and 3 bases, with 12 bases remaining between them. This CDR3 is CASSPTSGSYEQYF. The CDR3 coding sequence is TGTGCCAGCTCACCCACTTCCGGGAGCTACGAGCAGTACTTC.

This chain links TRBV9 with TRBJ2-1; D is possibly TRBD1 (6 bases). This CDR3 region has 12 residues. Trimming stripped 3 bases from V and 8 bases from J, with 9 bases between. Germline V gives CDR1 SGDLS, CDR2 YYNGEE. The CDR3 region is CASSAGEDEQFF. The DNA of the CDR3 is TGTGCCAGCAGCGCAGGGGAAGATGAGCAGTTCTTC.

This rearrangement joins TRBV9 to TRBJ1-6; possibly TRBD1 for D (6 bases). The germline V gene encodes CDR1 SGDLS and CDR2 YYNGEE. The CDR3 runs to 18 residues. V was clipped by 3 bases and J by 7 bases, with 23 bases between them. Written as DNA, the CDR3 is TGTGCCAGCAGCGCCCATCCACAGGGTCCATCGGCAAATTCACCCCTCCACTTT. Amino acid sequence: CASSAHPQGPSANSPLHF.

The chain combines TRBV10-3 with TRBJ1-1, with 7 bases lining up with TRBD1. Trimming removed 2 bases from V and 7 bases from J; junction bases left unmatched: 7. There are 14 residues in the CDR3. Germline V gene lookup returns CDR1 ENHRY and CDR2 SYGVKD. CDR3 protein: CAISEGDSSLEAFF. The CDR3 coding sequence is TGTGCCATCAGTGAGGGGGACAGTTCCCTTGAAGCTTTCTTT.

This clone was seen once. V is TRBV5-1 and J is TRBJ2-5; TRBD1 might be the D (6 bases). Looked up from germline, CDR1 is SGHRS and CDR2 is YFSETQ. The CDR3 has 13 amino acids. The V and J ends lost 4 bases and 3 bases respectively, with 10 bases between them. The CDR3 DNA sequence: TGCGCCAGCAGCCCGGACAGTAAAGAGACCCAGTACTTC. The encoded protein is CASSPDSKETQYF.

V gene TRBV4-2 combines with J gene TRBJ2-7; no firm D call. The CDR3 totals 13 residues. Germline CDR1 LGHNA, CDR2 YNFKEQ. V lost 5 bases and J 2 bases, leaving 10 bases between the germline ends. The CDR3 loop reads CASSSYTTYEQYF. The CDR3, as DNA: TGTGCCAGCAGCTCCTACACTACCTACGAGCAGTACTTC.

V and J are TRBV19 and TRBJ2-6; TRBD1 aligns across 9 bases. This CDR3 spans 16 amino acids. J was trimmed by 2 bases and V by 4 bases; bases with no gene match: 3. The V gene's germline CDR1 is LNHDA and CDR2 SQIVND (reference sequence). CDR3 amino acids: CASSTRQGAGANVLTF. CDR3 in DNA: TGTGCCAGTAGTACGAGACAGGGGGCTGGGGCCAACGTCCTGACTTTC. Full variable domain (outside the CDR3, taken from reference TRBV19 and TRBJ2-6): DGGITQSPKYLFRKEGQNVTLSCEQNLNHDAMYWYRQDPGQGLRLIYYSQIVNDFQKGDIAEGYSVSREKKESFPLTVTSAQKNPTAFYLCASSTRQGAGANVLTFGAGSRLTVL.

CDR3 DNA: TGTGCCAGCAGCGTAGGGGCGAATAGCAATCAGCCCCAGCATTTT. Residues: CASSVGANSNQPQHF. The chain uses TRBV9 and TRBJ1-5; no reliable D call. Germline assignment: CDR1 SGDLS and CDR2 YYNGEE. V lost 0 bases and J lost 0, with 7 bases in between. This CDR3 is 15 amino acids long.

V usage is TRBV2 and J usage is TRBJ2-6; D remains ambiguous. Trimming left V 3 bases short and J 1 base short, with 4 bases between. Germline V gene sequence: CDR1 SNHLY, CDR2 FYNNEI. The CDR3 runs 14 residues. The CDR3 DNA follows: TGTGCCAGCAGTGACCCTTCTGGGGCCAACGTCCTGACTTTC. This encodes CASSDPSGANVLTF.